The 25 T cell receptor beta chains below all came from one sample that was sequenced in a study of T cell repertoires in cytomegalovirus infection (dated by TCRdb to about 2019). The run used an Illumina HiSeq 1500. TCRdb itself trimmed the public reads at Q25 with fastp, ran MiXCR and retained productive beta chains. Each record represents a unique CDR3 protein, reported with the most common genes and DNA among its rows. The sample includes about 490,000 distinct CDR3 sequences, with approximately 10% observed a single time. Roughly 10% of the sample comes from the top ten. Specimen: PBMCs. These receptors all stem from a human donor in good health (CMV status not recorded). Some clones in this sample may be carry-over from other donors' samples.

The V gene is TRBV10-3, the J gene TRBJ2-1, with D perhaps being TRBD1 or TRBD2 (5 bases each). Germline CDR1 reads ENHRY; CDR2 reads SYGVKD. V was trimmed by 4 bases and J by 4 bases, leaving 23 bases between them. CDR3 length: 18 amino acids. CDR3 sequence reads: CAISGKATGTPGYNEQFF. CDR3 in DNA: TGTGCCATCAGTGGAAAAGCCACCGGGACCCCGGGGTACAATGAGCAGTTCTTC.

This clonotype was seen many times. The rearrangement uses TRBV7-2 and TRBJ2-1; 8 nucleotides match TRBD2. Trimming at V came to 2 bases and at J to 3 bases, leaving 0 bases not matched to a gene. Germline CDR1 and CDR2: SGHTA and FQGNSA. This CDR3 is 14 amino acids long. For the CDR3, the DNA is TGTGCCAGCAGCTTAACTAGCGGCTACAATGAGCAGTTCTTC. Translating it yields CASSLTSGYNEQFF. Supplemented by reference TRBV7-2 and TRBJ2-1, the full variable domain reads GAGVSQSPSNKVTEKGKDVELRCDPISGHTALYWYRQSLGQGLEFLIYFQGNSAPDKSGLPSDRFSAERTGGSVSTLTIQRTQQEDSAVYLCASSLTSGYNEQFFGPGTRLTVL.

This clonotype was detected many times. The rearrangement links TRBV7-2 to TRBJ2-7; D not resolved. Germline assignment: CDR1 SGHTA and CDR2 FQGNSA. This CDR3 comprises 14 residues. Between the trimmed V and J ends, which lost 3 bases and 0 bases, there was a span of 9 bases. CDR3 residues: CASSFSHRSYEQYF. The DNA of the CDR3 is TGTGCCAGCAGCTTCTCGCACCGCTCCTACGAGCAGTACTTC.

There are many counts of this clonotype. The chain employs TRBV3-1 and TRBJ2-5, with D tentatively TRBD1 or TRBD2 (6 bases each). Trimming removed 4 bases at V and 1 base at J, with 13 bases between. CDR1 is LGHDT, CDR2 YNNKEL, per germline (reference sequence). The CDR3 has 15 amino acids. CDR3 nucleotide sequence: TGTGCCAGCAGCCGATCACAGGGAGGCCAAGAGACCCAGTACTTC. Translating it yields CASSRSQGGQETQYF.

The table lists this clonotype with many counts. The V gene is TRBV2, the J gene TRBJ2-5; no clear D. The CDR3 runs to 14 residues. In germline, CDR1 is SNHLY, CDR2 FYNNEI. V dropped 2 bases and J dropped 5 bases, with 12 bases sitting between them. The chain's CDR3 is CASSEIKGLETQYF. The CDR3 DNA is TGTGCCAGCAGTGAAATCAAAGGGCTGGAGACCCAGTACTTC. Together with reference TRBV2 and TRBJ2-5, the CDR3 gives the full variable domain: EPEVTQTPSHQVTQMGQEVILRCVPISNHLYFYWYRQILGQKVEFLVSFYNNEISEKSEIFDDQFSVERPDGSNFTLKIRSTKLEDSAMYFCASSEIKGLETQYFGPGTRLLVL.

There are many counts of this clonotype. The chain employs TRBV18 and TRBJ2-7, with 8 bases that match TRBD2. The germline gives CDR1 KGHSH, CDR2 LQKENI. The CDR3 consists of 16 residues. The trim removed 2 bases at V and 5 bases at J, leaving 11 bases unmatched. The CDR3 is CASSPRTGGGVHEQYF. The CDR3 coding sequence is TGTGCCAGCTCACCAAGGACGGGAGGGGGTGTACACGAGCAGTACTTC.

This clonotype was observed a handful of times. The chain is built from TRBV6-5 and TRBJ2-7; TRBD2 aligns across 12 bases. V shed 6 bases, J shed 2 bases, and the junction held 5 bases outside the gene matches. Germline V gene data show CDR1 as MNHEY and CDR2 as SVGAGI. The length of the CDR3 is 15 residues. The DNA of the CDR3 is TGTGCCAGCAGGCAACTAGCGGGAGGCCCCTACGAGCAGTACTTC. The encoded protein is CASRQLAGGPYEQYF.

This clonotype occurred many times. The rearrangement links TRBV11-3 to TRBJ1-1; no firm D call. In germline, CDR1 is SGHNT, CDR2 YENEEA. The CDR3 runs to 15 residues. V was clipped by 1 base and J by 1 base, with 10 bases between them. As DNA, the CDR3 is TGTGCCAGCAGCTTAGTGCCCAAGGCGAACACTGAAGCTTTCTTT. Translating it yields CASSLVPKANTEAFF.

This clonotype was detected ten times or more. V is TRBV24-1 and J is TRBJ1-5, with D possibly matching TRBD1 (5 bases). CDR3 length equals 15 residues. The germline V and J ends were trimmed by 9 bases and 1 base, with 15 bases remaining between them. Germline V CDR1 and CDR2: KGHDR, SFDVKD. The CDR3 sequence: CATRRGGGSNQPQHF. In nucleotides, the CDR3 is TGTGCCACCCGGCGGGGCGGGGGAAGCAATCAGCCCCAGCATTTT.

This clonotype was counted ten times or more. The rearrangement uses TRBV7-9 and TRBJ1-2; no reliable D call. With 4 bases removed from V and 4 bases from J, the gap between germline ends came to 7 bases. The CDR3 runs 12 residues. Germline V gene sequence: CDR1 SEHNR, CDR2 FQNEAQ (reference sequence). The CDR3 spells CASSSEVYGYTF. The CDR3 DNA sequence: TGTGCCAGCAGCTCAGAGGTCTATGGCTACACCTTC.

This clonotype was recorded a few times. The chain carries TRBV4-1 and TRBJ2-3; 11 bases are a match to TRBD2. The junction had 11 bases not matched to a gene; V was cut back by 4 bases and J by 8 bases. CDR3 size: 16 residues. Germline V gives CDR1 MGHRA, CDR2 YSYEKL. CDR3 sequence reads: CASSPITPGLAVTQYF. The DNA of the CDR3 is TGCGCCAGCAGCCCAATTACTCCGGGACTAGCGGTTACGCAGTATTTT.

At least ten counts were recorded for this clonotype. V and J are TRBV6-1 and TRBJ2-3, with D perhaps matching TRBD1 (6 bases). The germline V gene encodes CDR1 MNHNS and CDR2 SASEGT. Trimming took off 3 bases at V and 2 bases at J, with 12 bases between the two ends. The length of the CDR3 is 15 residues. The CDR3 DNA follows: TGTGCCAGCAGTGACAGGGGTTTGCACACAGATACGCAGTATTTT. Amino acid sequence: CASSDRGLHTDTQYF.

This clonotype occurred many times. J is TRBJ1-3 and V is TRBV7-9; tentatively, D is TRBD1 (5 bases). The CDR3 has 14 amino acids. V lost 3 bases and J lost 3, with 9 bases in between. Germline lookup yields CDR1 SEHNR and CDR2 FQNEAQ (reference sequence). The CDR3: CASSFRQNGNTIYF. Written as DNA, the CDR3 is TGTGCCAGCAGCTTCCGACAGAATGGAAACACCATATATTTT.

CDR3 amino acids: CASSVERHGYGYTF. In DNA form, the CDR3 reads TGTGCCAGCAGCGTAGAGAGACACGGCTATGGCTACACCTTC. This chain connects TRBV9 to TRBJ1-2; D is unresolved. Per germline, CDR1 SGDLS and CDR2 YYNGEE. The CDR3 is 14 amino acids. V lost 0 bases to trimming and J lost 4 bases, with 10 bases between them.

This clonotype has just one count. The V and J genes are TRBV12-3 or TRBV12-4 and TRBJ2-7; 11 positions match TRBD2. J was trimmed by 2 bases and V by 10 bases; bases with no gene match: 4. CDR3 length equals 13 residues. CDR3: CATQTSGTYEQYF. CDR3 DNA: TGTGCCACCCAGACTAGCGGGACCTACGAGCAGTACTTC.

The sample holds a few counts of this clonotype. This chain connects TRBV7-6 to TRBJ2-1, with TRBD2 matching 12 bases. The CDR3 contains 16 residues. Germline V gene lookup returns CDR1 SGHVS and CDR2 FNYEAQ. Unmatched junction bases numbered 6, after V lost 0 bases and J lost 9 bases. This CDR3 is CASSLALAGGHGEQFF. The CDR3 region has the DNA TGTGCCAGCAGCTTAGCCCTAGCGGGAGGGCACGGTGAGCAGTTCTTC.

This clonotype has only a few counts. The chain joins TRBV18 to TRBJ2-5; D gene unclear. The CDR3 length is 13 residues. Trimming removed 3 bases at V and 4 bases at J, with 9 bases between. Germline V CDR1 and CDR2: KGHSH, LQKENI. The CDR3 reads CASSPSESETQYF. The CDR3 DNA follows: TGTGCCAGCTCACCCTCCGAGTCAGAGACCCAGTACTTC.

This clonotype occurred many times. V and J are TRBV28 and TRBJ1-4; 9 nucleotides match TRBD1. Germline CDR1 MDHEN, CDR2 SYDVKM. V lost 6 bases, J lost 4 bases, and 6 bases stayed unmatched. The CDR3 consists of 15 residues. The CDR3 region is CASRGPGQGNEKLFF. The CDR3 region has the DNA TGTGCCAGCAGGGGCCCGGGACAGGGTAATGAAAAACTGTTTTTT.

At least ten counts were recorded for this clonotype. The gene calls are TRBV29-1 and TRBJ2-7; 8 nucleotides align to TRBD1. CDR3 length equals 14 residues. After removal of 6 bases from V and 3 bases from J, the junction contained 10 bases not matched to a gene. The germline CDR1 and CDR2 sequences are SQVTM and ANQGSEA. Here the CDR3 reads CSVAGGAGNYEQYF. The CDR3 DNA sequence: TGCAGCGTAGCAGGGGGCGCAGGGAACTACGAGCAGTACTTC.

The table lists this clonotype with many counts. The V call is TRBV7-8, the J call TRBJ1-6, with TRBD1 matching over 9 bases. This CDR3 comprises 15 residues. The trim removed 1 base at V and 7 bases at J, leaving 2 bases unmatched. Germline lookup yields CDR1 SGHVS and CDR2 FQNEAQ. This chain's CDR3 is CASSLGDRVNSPLHF. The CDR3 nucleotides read TGTGCCAGCAGCTTAGGGGACAGGGTAAATTCACCCCTCCACTTT.

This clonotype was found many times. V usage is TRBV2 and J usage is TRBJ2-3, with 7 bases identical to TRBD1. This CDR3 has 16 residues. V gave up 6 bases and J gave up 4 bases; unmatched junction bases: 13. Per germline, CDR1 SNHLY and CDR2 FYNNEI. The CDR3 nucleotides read TGTGCCAGCAGAAAAAACAGGGGTAGAGGAGCAGATACGCAGTATTTT. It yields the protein CASRKNRGRGADTQYF.

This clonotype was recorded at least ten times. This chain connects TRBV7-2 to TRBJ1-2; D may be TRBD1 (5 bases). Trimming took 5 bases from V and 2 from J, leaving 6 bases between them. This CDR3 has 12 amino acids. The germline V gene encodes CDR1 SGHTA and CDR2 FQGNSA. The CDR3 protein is CASSRDNYGYTF. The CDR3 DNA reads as TGTGCCAGCAGCCGGGACAACTATGGCTACACCTTC. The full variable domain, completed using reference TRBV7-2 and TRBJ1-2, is GAGVSQSPSNKVTEKGKDVELRCDPISGHTALYWYRQSLGQGLEFLIYFQGNSAPDKSGLPSDRFSAERTGGSVSTLTIQRTQQEDSAVYLCASSRDNYGYTFGSGTRLTVV.

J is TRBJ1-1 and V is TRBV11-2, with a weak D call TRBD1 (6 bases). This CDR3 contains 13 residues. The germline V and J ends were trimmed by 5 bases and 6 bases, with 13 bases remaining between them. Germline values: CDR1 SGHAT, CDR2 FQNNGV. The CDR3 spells CASSQRGQAEAFF. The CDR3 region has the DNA TGTGCCAGCAGCCAACGGGGGCAGGCTGAAGCTTTCTTT.

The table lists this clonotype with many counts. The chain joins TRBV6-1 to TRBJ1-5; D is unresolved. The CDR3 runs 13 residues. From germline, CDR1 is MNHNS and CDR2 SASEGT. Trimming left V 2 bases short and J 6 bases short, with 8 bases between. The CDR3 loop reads CASSEFVGQPQHF. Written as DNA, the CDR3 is TGTGCCAGCAGTGAATTCGTGGGTCAGCCCCAGCATTTT.

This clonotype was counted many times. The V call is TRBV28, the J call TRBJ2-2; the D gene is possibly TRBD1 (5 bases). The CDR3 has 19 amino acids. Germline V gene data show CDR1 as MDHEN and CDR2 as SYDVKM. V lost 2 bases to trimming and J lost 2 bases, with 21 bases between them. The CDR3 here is CASSLRRTEVGPNTGELFF. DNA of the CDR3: TGTGCCAGCAGTTTACGCCGGACGGAAGTGGGGCCAAACACCGGGGAGCTGTTTTTT.